The 9 T cell receptor beta chains listed next were all sequenced from one sample in a study of blood T cell repertoires in COVID-19. Sequenced by immunoSEQ multiplex PCR; TCRdb stores in-frame clones only, minus some. The sample has 120,000 or so clones, around two thirds seen once; the top ten hold 2% to 2.5%. Material for sequencing was peripheral blood. Receptor source: a woman aged 70-85 years with acute or convalescent COVID-19.

The chain joins TRBV6-5 to TRBJ2-4; D may be TRBD1 (6 bases). Germline CDR1 MNHEY, CDR2 SVGAGI. This CDR3 spans 16 amino acids. The V gene lost 2 bases and the J gene lost 1 base, with 12 bases spanning the gap. DNA of the CDR3: TGTGCCAGCAGTTACCCTTCAGGGGTGGCCAAAAACATTCAGTACTTC. This sequence encodes CASSYPSGVAKNIQYF.

This clone showed up just a few times. This chain joins TRBV7-9 and TRBJ1-1; D call uncertain. V dropped 2 bases and J dropped 6 bases, with 10 bases sitting between them. The CDR3 consists of 13 residues. The germline V gene encodes CDR1 SEHNR and CDR2 FQNEAQ (reference sequence). CDR3 DNA sequence: TGTGCCAGCAGCTTACCCCACACCTCTGAAGCTTTCTTT. It codes for CASSLPHTSEAFF.

This clone showed up just a few times. J is TRBJ2-7 and V is TRBV6-6, with D maybe TRBD1 (5 bases). Between the trimmed V and J ends, which lost 5 bases and 3 bases, there was a span of 14 bases. Germline CDR1 and CDR2: MNHNY and SVGAGI (reference sequence). This CDR3 is 14 amino acids long. The CDR3 bases are TGTGCCAGCAGTCAGTCCCTTAGGGGCTACGAGCAGTACTTC. Translated, it gives CASSQSLRGYEQYF.

For the CDR3, the DNA is TGTGCCAGCAGCTCCGGACAGACCTTCAATTCACCCCTCCACTTT. This sequence encodes CASSSGQTFNSPLHF. V and J are TRBV7-2 and TRBJ1-6, with D possibly matching TRBD1 (6 bases). Germline V gene data show CDR1 as SGHTA and CDR2 as FQGNSA. CDR3 length: 15 amino acids. V dropped 4 bases and J dropped 7 bases, with 14 bases sitting between them. Full variable domain (remainder filled in from reference TRBV7-2 and TRBJ1-6): GAGVSQSPSNKVTEKGKDVELRCDPISGHTALYWYRQSLGQGLEFLIYFQGNSAPDKSGLPSDRFSAERTGGSVSTLTIQRTQQEDSAVYLCASSSGQTFNSPLHFGNGTRLTVT.

This chain joins TRBV3-1 (or the pseudogene TRBV3-2) and TRBJ2-3, with D perhaps matching TRBD1 (6 bases). From germline, CDR1 is LGHDT and CDR2 YNNKEL (reference sequence). V was clipped by 7 bases and J by 2 bases, with 16 bases between them. The CDR3 sequence is 15 residues long. The CDR3: CASTLGGQPTDTQYF. The CDR3 region has the DNA TGTGCCAGCACCCTTGGGGGCCAGCCCACAGATACGCAGTATTTT.

This clone was recorded a few times. The rearrangement links TRBV29-1 to TRBJ2-7, with 7 positions matching TRBD2. Germline trimming cut 3 bases from V and 4 bases from J; bases unmatched to any gene: 12. CDR3 size: 15 residues. Germline V gene sequence: CDR1 SQVTM, CDR2 ANQGSEA. CDR3: CSVEIGEGGSYEQYF. In DNA form, the CDR3 reads TGCAGCGTTGAGATCGGTGAGGGAGGGAGTTACGAGCAGTACTTC.

The chain couples TRBV11-3 to TRBJ2-2; 9 bases align to TRBD2. V lost 6 bases, J lost 5 bases, and 7 bases stayed unmatched. The CDR3 is 15 residues long. Germline-derived CDR1 and CDR2 are SGHNT and YENEEA. This CDR3 reads CASSHHSGRTGELFF. CDR3 DNA sequence: TGTGCCAGCAGTCACCATAGCGGGAGAACCGGGGAGCTGTTTTTT.

There are a few counts of this clone. The chain is built from TRBV3-1 (or the pseudogene TRBV3-2) and TRBJ2-5; the D gene is possibly TRBD1 (6 bases). Trimming left V 7 bases short and J 2 bases short, with 11 bases between. This CDR3 spans 13 amino acids. CDR1 is LGHDT, CDR2 YNNKEL, per germline (reference sequence). The CDR3 DNA is TGTGCCAGCACCCCCGACAGGCAAGAGACCCAGTACTTC. This encodes CASTPDRQETQYF.

The chain uses TRBV2 and TRBJ2-2, with TRBD2 matching 10 bases. CDR3 length: 15 amino acids. Germline lookup yields CDR1 SNHLY and CDR2 FYNNEI. V lost 5 bases and J lost 4; bases outside the gene matches: 4. The CDR3 DNA sequence: TGTGCCAGCAGTCCAAGGACTAGCGGCACCGGGGAGCTGTTTTTT. Its translation is CASSPRTSGTGELFF.